This paragraph covers one T cell receptor beta chain sequence. This CDR3 comprises 12 residues. Germline loops: CDR1 SGHNT, CDR2 YYREEE (reference sequence). V lost 3 bases, J lost 10 bases, and 3 bases stayed unmatched. 60 Vbeta and 13 Jbeta primers were used in PCR. Only in-frame clones appear in the TCRdb table, and some are missing; sequencing was by immunoSEQ multiplex PCR. The sample carries around 180,000 clones, roughly 80% recorded once. This record belongs to a study of cytomegalovirus exposure and HLA in healthy donors. For the study at large: In an early release, HLA-typed donors contributed about 79 million unique TCR sequences.

This TCR was sampled from a male donor in good health and CMV-seronegative. The rearrangement uses TRBV5-4 and TRBJ2-1; TRBD2 matches at 8 bases. The sample was PBMCs. The CDR3: CASSSLAGEQFF. Written as DNA, the CDR3 is TGTGCCAGCAGCTCCTTAGCGGGAGAGCAGTTCTTC.